Listed below are T cell receptor beta chains from one sample, sequenced in a study of blood T cell repertoires in COVID-19. Sequenced by immunoSEQ multiplex PCR; TCRdb stores in-frame clones only, minus some. The sample contains approximately 68,000 clones, 87% of which appear only once. The sequenced material came from peripheral blood. Source of these receptors: a man in his forties or fifties with active COVID-19. Both conserved end residues are part of each CDR3. The D gene is left open where the match is weak. The size entry is marked missing in some rows and otherwise reads once, few, many or a size class.

clone_size j_call d_call v_call cdr3_nt cdr3_aa
once TRBJ1-2 TRBD1 TRBV5-6 TGTGCCAGCAGCGCTGCCGGGACAGGGATAGACTATGGCTACACCTTC CASSAAGTGIDYGYTF
once TRBJ1-1 TRBD1 TRBV28 TGTGCCAGCAGCAATCCGGGACAGGGGTGGACTGAAGCTTTCTTT CASSNPGQGWTEAFF
NA TRBJ2-7 TRBD1 TRBV28 TGTGCCAGCAGAGGACAGGAGTTAGAGCAGTACTTC CASRGQELEQYF
NA TRBJ1-2 NA TRBV5-4 TGTGCCAGCAGTTCATTTTCCAGGGGAGCCGACTATGGCTACACCTTC CASSSFSRGADYGYTF
NA TRBJ2-5 TRBD2 TRBV7-2 TGTGCCAGCAGCTTAGCGGGGGGGAAGGAGACCCAGTACTTC CASSLAGGKETQYF
NA TRBJ2-7 TRBD1 TRBV9 TGTGCCAGCAGCGCCGGGACAGGGGGCCCCTACGAGCAGTACTTC CASSAGTGGPYEQYF
NA TRBJ2-1 NA TRBV6-4 TGTGCCAGCAGGCGAAAAGGGGACTCCTACAATGAGCAGTTCTTC CASRRKGDSYNEQFF
once TRBJ2-7 NA TRBV18 TGTGCCAGCTCACCAGCGGCCTCAGGGGAGCAGTACTTC CASSPAASGEQYF
once TRBJ1-1 NA TRBV5-1 TGCGCCAGCAGCTTGGCAGGGGTCGGTCAGACTGAAGCTTTCTTT CASSLAGVGQTEAFF
once TRBJ2-7 TRBD1 TRBV11-2 TGTGCCAGCAGCTTAGATCTTGGGGGACAGGGACTCTACGAGCAGTACTTC CASSLDLGGQGLYEQYF
NA TRBJ2-1 TRBD1 TRBV4-2 TGTGCCAGCAGCCTCTACTACACCGGGACAGGGGGCGAAAATGAGCAGTTCTTC CASSLYYTGTGGENEQFF
NA TRBJ1-1 NA TRBV5-1 TGCGCCAGCAGCTTGGGTCAGGCACGTGGAGCTTTCTTT CASSLGQARGAFF
once TRBJ2-1 TRBD1 TRBV11-1 TGTGCCAGCAGGCCTAACCGGGACAGGGGGATATATGAGCAGTTCTTC CASRPNRDRGIYEQFF
medium-sized TRBJ2-7 NA TRBV3-1/TRBV3-2 TGTGCCAGCAGCCAAGTGGAGCGCGAGCAGTACTTC CASSQVEREQYF
NA TRBJ1-5 NA TRBV10-2 TGCGCCAGCACGGAAGGGGTTAATCAGCCCCAGCATTTT CASTEGVNQPQHF
NA TRBJ2-3 TRBD2 TRBV28 TGTGCCAGCATGACTAGCGGGGGCCGGGATACGCAGTATTTT CASMTSGGRDTQYF
NA TRBJ2-3 NA TRBV7-9 TGTGCCAGCAGCCCGACTATACCTAGCACAGATACGCAGTATTTT CASSPTIPSTDTQYF
NA TRBJ2-3 NA TRBV4-1 TGCGCCAGCAGACCACCAGGGTATCTCGGCACAGATACGCAGTATTTT CASRPPGYLGTDTQYF
NA TRBJ1-2 TRBD1 TRBV29-1 TGCAGCGTTACAGGGGCAATTATGCGTGGCTACACCTTC CSVTGAIMRGYTF
NA TRBJ1-3 NA TRBV30 TGTGCCTGGAGATCACCCGGACAGCACTCTGGAAACACCATATATTTT CAWRSPGQHSGNTIYF
NA TRBJ2-3 TRBD2 TRBV13 TGTGCCAGCAGCCCTCCCCGACTAGCGGGATCACCAGATACGCAGTATTTT CASSPPRLAGSPDTQYF
NA TRBJ1-2 TRBD1 TRBV5-1 TGCGCCAGCAGCTCCTCAGGGGGTGATGGCTACACCTTC CASSSSGGDGYTF
NA TRBJ2-5 TRBD1 TRBV11-1 TGTGCCAGCAGCTTAAGGACAGGGACGATGGAGACCCAGTACTTC CASSLRTGTMETQYF
NA TRBJ1-1 TRBD1 TRBV18 TGTGCCAGCTCACCGACCGTATCGGGACAGGGGGCTCTCACTGAAGCTTTCTTT CASSPTVSGQGALTEAFF
NA TRBJ1-2 NA TRBV7-9 TGTGCCAGCAGCTCTCAGGGTCCCTCTAACTATGGCTACACCTTC CASSSQGPSNYGYTF
NA TRBJ2-1 TRBD2 TRBV27 TGTGCCAGCAGTTCTAGCGGGAGGCTGGGCAATGAGCAGTTCTTC CASSSSGRLGNEQFF
NA TRBJ2-2 TRBD1 TRBV9 TGTGCCAGCAGCGTGAGAGGACAGGGGAACACCGGGGAGCTGTTTTTT CASSVRGQGNTGELFF
NA TRBJ2-3 NA TRBV18 TGTGCCAGCTCACGGACCCTTACCCAGGGAGATACGCAGTATTTT CASSRTLTQGDTQYF